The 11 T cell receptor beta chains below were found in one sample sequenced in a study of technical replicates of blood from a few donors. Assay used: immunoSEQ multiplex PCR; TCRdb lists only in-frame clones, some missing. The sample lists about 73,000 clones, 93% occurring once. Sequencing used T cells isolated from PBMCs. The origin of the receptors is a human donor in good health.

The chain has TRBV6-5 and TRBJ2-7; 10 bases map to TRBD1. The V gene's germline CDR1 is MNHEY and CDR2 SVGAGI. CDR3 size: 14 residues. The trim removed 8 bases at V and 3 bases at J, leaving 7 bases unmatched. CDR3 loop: CASGRDRGNYEQYF. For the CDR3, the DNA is TGTGCCAGCGGAAGGGACAGGGGAAACTACGAGCAGTACTTC.

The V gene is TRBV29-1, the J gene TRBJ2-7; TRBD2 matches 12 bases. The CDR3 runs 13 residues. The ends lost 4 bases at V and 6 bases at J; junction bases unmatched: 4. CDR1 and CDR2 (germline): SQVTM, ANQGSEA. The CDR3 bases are TGCAGCGTTGCTAGCGGGAGGGCCTCCGAGCAGTACTTC. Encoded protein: CSVASGRASEQYF.

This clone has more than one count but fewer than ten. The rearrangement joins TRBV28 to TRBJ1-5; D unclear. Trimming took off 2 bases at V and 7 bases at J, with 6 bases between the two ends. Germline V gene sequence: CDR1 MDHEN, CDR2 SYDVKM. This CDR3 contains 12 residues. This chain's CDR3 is CASSLIRQPQHF. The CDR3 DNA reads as TGTGCCAGCAGTTTAATACGGCAGCCCCAGCATTTT.

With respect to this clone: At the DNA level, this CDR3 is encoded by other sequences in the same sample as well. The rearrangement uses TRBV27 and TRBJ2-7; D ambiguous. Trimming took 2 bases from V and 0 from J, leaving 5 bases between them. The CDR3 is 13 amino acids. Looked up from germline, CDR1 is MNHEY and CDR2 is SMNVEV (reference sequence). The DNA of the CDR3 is TGTGCCAGCAGTTTAACGGGCTCCTACGAGCAGTACTTC. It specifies CASSLTGSYEQYF.

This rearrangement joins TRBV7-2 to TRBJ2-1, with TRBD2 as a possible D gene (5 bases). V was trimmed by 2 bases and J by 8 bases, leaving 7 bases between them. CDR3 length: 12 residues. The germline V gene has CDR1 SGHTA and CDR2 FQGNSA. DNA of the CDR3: TGTGCCAGCAGCTTATGGCGGGATGAGCAGTTCTTC. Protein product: CASSLWRDEQFF.

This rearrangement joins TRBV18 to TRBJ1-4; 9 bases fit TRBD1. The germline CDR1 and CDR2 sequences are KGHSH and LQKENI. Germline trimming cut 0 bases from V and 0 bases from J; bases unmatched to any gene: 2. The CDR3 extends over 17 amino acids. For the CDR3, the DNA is TGTGCCAGCTCACCACCCGGGACAGGGTCAACTAATGAAAAACTGTTTTTT. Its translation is CASSPPGTGSTNEKLFF.

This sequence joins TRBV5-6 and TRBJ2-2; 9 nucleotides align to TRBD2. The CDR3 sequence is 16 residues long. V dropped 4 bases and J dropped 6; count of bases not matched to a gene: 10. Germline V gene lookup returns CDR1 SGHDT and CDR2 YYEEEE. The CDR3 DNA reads TGTGCCAGCAGCAACACGGCGGGGGGGCGGCCCGGGGAGCTGTTTTTT. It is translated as CASSNTAGGRPGELFF.

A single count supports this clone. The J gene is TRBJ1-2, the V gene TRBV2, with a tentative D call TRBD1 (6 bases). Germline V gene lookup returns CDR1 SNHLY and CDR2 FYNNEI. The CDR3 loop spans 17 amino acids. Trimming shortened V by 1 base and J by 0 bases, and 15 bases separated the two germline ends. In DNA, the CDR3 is TGTGCCAGCAGTGAAGGACATGGACAGTACTCTAACTATGGCTACACCTTC. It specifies CASSEGHGQYSNYGYTF. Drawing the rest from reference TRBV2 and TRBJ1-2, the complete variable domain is EPEVTQTPSHQVTQMGQEVILRCVPISNHLYFYWYRQILGQKVEFLVSFYNNEISEKSEIFDDQFSVERPDGSNFTLKIRSTKLEDSAMYFCASSEGHGQYSNYGYTFGSGTRLTVV.

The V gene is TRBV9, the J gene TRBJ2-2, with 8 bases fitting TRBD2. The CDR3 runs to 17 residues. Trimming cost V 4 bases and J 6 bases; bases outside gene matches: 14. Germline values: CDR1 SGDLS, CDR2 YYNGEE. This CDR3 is CASSSRTGTRRAGELFF. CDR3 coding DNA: TGTGCCAGCAGCTCCAGGACCGGGACTAGGAGGGCCGGGGAGCTGTTTTTT.

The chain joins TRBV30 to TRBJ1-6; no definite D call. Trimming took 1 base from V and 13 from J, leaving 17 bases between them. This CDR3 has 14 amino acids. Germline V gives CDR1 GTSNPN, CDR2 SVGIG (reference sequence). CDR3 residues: CAWSESTIREPLHF. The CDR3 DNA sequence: TGTGCCTGGAGTGAATCGACAATCAGAGAGCCCCTCCACTTT.

This chain's CDR3 is CASSRSSGRISDEQFF. In DNA form, the CDR3 reads TGCGCCAGCAGTAGGTCTAGCGGGAGGATTTCCGATGAGCAGTTCTTC. This rearrangement joins TRBV5-1 to TRBJ2-1, with 11 bases identical to TRBD2. CDR1 and CDR2 (germline): SGHRS, YFSETQ. J lost 8 bases, V lost 5 bases, and 12 bases had no gene match. This CDR3 is 16 amino acids long.